A selection of T cell receptor beta chains follows, all from one sample in a study of control samples from healthy donors and cancer patients. Data came from immunoSEQ multiplex PCR; TCRdb stores just in-frame clones and leaves some out. The sample lists about 130,000 clones, 92% occurring once. Sequenced: blood. Every receptor here comes from a woman between 50 and 59 years old in good health. The CDR3 runs from the conserved cysteine through the conserved F or W. Fields, in order: J gene, D gene, V gene, clone size, CDR3 protein, CDR3 DNA. D genes are given only for firm matches. Rows may omit the clone size; those that give it use once, few, many or a size class.

TRBJ2-1,NA,TRBV6-5,NA,CASSRAGLYNEQFF,TGTGCCAGCAGTCGGGCGGGACTTTACAATGAGCAGTTCTTC
TRBJ1-6,TRBD1,TRBV2,NA,CASSRTGSSYNSPLHF,TGTGCCAGCAGTAGGACAGGTAGCTCCTATAATTCACCCCTCCACTTT
TRBJ1-4,TRBD1,TRBV4-1,NA,CASSQAGTALEKLFF,TGCGCCAGCAGCCAAGCCGGGACAGCACTTGAAAAACTGTTTTTT
TRBJ1-1,NA,TRBV20-1,few,CSPLSQTEAFF,TGCAGTCCCCTTTCTCAGACTGAAGCTTTCTTT
TRBJ1-6,TRBD1,TRBV11-1,medium-sized,CASSPGTGVNSPLHF,TGTGCCAGCAGCCCTGGGACAGGGGTTAATTCACCCCTCCACTTT
TRBJ1-2,NA,TRBV28,NA,CASSRIRQESEHYGYTF,TGTGCCAGCAGTCGGATCAGACAGGAATCCGAACACTATGGCTACACCTTC
TRBJ1-4,TRBD1,TRBV6-5,NA,CASSWTGINEKLFF,TGTGCCAGCAGTTGGACAGGGATAAATGAAAAACTGTTTTTT
TRBJ1-1,NA,TRBV7-9,NA,CASIPTKQGVGTEAFF,TGTGCCAGCATCCCTACGAAACAGGGTGTGGGCACTGAAGCTTTCTTT
TRBJ1-2,TRBD1,TRBV24-1,NA,CATKPDRDGYTF,TGTGCCACCAAACCGGACAGGGATGGCTACACCTTC
TRBJ2-3,TRBD2,TRBV11-2,NA,CASSLGTSGDGDTQYF,TGTGCCAGCAGCTTAGGGACTAGCGGGGACGGAGATACGCAGTATTTT
TRBJ2-1,NA,TRBV30,NA,CAWRPKGGKPSKQFF,TGTGCCTGGAGGCCGAAGGGGGGTAAGCCGTCGAAGCAGTTCTTC
TRBJ1-1,NA,TRBV5-6,NA,CASSLRTATTEAFF,TGTGCCAGCAGCTTGAGAACGGCGACCACTGAAGCTTTCTTT
TRBJ1-1,NA,TRBV3-1/TRBV3-2,NA,CASSQGLDGAFF,TGTGCCAGCAGCCAAGGCCTGGACGGGGCTTTCTTT
TRBJ2-5,NA,TRBV11-2,NA,CASSLEGGVGETQYF,TGTGCCAGCAGCTTAGAAGGCGGGGTTGGGGAGACCCAGTACTTC
TRBJ2-2,NA,TRBV11-2,NA,CASSLGVLNTGELFF,TGTGCCAGCAGCTTAGGGGTCTTAAACACCGGGGAGCTGTTTTTT
TRBJ2-2,NA,TRBV11-2,few,CASSSGPNTGELFF,TGTGCCAGCAGCTCTGGACCTAACACCGGGGAGCTGTTTTTT
TRBJ1-5,NA,TRBV20-1,NA,CSASDGTAKNQPQHF,TGCAGTGCTAGTGACGGGACCGCCAAAAATCAGCCCCAGCATTTT
TRBJ1-5,NA,TRBV27,NA,CASSPHQWQPQHF,TGTGCCAGCAGTCCCCATCAATGGCAGCCCCAGCATTTT
TRBJ2-2,TRBD1,TRBV25-1,NA,CASRTGGVRTGELFF,TGTGCCAGCAGAACAGGGGGAGTTCGGACCGGGGAGCTGTTTTTT
TRBJ2-5,TRBD1,TRBV5-1,NA,CASGGQTKETQYF,TGCGCCAGCGGGGGACAGACTAAAGAGACCCAGTACTTC
TRBJ1-5,NA,TRBV6-1,NA,CASSEGQSSNQPQHF,TGTGCCAGCAGTGAAGGACAGTCGAGCAATCAGCCCCAGCATTTT
TRBJ2-1,NA,TRBV5-6,once,CASSFRSSGEQFF,TGTGCCAGCAGCTTTCGATCCAGCGGTGAGCAGTTCTTC
TRBJ2-7,TRBD1,TRBV15,NA,CATSLGQGYEQYF,TGTGCCACCAGCCTGGGACAGGGCTACGAGCAGTACTTC
TRBJ2-7,TRBD2,TRBV2,NA,CASRGELAGPYEQYF,TGTGCCAGCAGGGGGGAACTAGCGGGACCCTACGAGCAGTACTTC
TRBJ2-7,NA,TRBV2,NA,CASSEDGLYEQYF,TGTGCCAGCAGTGAGGACGGACTTTACGAGCAGTACTTC
TRBJ2-2,NA,TRBV5-5,NA,CASSLGGTGELFF,TGTGCCAGCAGCTTGGGTGGCACCGGGGAGCTGTTTTTT
TRBJ1-1,TRBD1,TRBV5-4,NA,CASSVPGQGGRTEAFF,TGTGCCAGCAGCGTACCGGGACAGGGAGGACGGACTGAAGCTTTCTTT
TRBJ1-1,TRBD1,TRBV15,NA,CATSRDSKGDQAFF,TGTGCCACCAGCCGGGACAGTAAAGGGGACCAGGCTTTCTTT
TRBJ2-1,NA,TRBV12-3/TRBV12-4,NA,CASQTVGEQFF,TGTGCCAGCCAGACTGTTGGTGAGCAGTTCTTC
TRBJ2-1,TRBD1,TRBV30,once,CAWTRPLGTGEREQFF,TGTGCCTGGACCCGACCACTTGGGACAGGGGAACGTGAGCAGTTCTTC
TRBJ2-7,TRBD2,TRBV6-5,NA,CASSYSTSGAYEQYF,TGTGCCAGCAGTTACTCGACTAGCGGAGCCTACGAGCAGTACTTC
TRBJ2-1,TRBD2,TRBV3-1/TRBV3-2,NA,CASSLGDSGGYPNEQFF,TGTGCCAGCAGCCTCGGGGACAGCGGGGGGTATCCGAATGAGCAGTTCTTC
TRBJ2-7,NA,TRBV20-1,NA,CSASPQTGTSYEQYF,TGCAGTGCTAGTCCTCAAACCGGTACCTCCTACGAGCAGTACTTC
TRBJ1-6,TRBD1,TRBV5-4,NA,CASSLGTGNNSPLHF,TGTGCCAGCAGCTTGGGGACAGGGAATAATTCACCCCTCCACTTT
TRBJ1-1,NA,TRBV10-3,NA,CAISGQPNTEAFF,TGTGCCATCAGTGGACAGCCGAACACTGAAGCTTTCTTT
TRBJ1-2,NA,TRBV5-6,NA,CASSRGSGYTF,TGTGCCAGCAGCCGGGGGAGCGGCTACACCTTC
TRBJ1-2,TRBD1,TRBV6-5,NA,CASLKTGGYGYTF,TGTGCCAGCCTTAAGACAGGGGGCTATGGCTACACCTTC